The 26 T cell receptor beta chains below come from one sample, sequenced in a study of shared clonotypes between healthy human individuals. Sequenced by immunoSEQ multiplex PCR; TCRdb stores in-frame clones only, minus some. This table holds approximately 1.9 million clones, approximately 92% found once. As defined, naive CD8 cells were CD45RO-negative and positively selected for CCR7, with terminally differentiated effector memory CD45RA+ cells excluded. The source material was naive CD8+ T cells from PBMCs. The origin of the receptors is a man between 18 and 29 years old in good health. Some clones in this sample may be carry-over from other donors' samples.

This clone was seen just once. The V and J genes are TRBV27 and TRBJ1-6; D might be TRBD1 (5 bases). CDR1 MNHEY and CDR2 SMNVEV come from the germline V gene (reference sequence). V lost 7 bases and J lost 7, with 14 bases in between. CDR3 size: 14 residues. CDR3 residues: CASTPVGGNSPLHF. The CDR3 DNA reads as TGTGCCAGCACCCCGGTCGGGGGGAATTCACCCCTCCACTTT.

The genes are TRBV27 and TRBJ2-1, with a weak D call TRBD2 (7 bases). The CDR3 is 14 amino acids. Trimming cost V 2 bases and J 7 bases, with 12 bases left between them. Germline V gene lookup returns CDR1 MNHEY and CDR2 SMNVEV (reference sequence). CDR3 region: CASSLIGGVNEQFF. The CDR3 nucleotides read TGTGCCAGCAGTTTAATAGGGGGGGTAAATGAGCAGTTCTTC.

The gene calls are TRBV28 and TRBJ1-1; D gene ambiguous. V was trimmed by 3 bases and J by 3 bases, leaving 14 bases between them. Looked up from germline, CDR1 is MDHEN and CDR2 is SYDVKM. The CDR3 is 15 amino acids. CDR3 region: CASSFRRKWDTEAFF. Written as DNA, the CDR3 is TGTGCCAGCAGTTTTAGGAGGAAATGGGACACTGAAGCTTTCTTT. Supplemented by reference TRBV28 and TRBJ1-1, the full variable domain reads DVKVTQSSRYLVKRTGEKVFLECVQDMDHENMFWYRQDPGLGLRLIYFSYDVKMKEKGDIPEGYSVSREKKERFSLILESASTNQTSMYLCASSFRRKWDTEAFFGQGTRLTVV.

This chain connects TRBV30 to TRBJ2-5; D perhaps matches TRBD1 (5 bases). Trimming took 8 bases from V and 5 from J, leaving 9 bases between them. Germline CDR1 reads GTSNPN; CDR2 reads SVGIG (reference sequence). The CDR3 covers 10 residues. This CDR3 reads CAQGEETQYF. The DNA for the CDR3 is TGTGCCCAGGGCGAGGAGACCCAGTACTTC.

This rearrangement joins TRBV13 to TRBJ2-7; D is possibly TRBD1 (5 bases). V lost 5 bases and J lost 3, with 14 bases in between. Germline V gene lookup returns CDR1 PRHDT and CDR2 FYEKMQ (reference sequence). CDR3 length equals 14 residues. The DNA of the CDR3 is TGTGCCAGCAGCCCGCCAGACAGCTACTACGAGCAGTACTTC. Residues: CASSPPDSYYEQYF.

J is TRBJ2-7 and V is TRBV6-1; maybe TRBD2 (6 bases). There are 13 residues in the CDR3. Germline V lookup: CDR1 MNHNS, CDR2 SASEGT. V was cut by 5 bases and J by 4 bases, with 12 bases left in between. CDR3 DNA: TGTGCCAGCAGTCCGAGGAGGGGTTACGAGCAGTACTTC. This encodes CASSPRRGYEQYF.

V and J are TRBV6-6 and TRBJ2-1; 11 bases are a match to TRBD2. V shed 6 bases, J shed 4 bases, and the junction held 5 bases outside the gene matches. This CDR3 has 15 amino acids. The germline V gene encodes CDR1 MNHNY and CDR2 SVGAGI (reference sequence). The CDR3 loop reads CASSPTSGKYNEQFF. In DNA form, the CDR3 reads TGTGCCAGCAGCCCGACTAGCGGGAAATACAATGAGCAGTTCTTC.

The chain uses TRBV15 and TRBJ1-5; D gene uncertain. V lost 0 bases, J lost 5 bases, and 14 bases lay in between. This CDR3 is 16 amino acids long. Germline V lookup: CDR1 LNHNV, CDR2 YYDKDF (reference sequence). The CDR3 nucleotides read TGTGCCACCAGCAGAGATTTGGGCCTCAAGCATCAGCCCCAGCATTTT. Its protein product is CATSRDLGLKHQPQHF.

This chain uses TRBV28 with TRBJ1-5, with 7 bases fitting TRBD1. The J segment lost 0 bases and the V segment lost 4 bases, leaving 15 bases of the junction unmatched. The CDR3 is 19 amino acids. Germline V gene sequence: CDR1 MDHEN, CDR2 SYDVKM. CDR3 sequence (DNA): TGTGCCAGCAGTTGGCCGACAGGGTTATTGATGTATAGCAATCAGCCCCAGCATTTT. Residues: CASSWPTGLLMYSNQPQHF.

In its sample, this clone was seen once. The V gene is TRBV27, the J gene TRBJ2-1, with 10 bases that match TRBD2. V shed 7 bases, J shed 5 bases, and the junction held 17 bases outside the gene matches. Germline V gene data show CDR1 as MNHEY and CDR2 as SMNVEV (reference sequence). The CDR3 length is 18 residues. The CDR3 DNA reads as TGTGCCAGCACCCGGACTAGCGGACTAACAGGCGCTCACAATGAGCAGTTCTTC. Translating gives CASTRTSGLTGAHNEQFF.

The genes are TRBV5-8 and TRBJ1-1; D gene uncertain. Germline CDR1 reads SGHTS; CDR2 reads YDEGEE. V lost 0 bases and J 4 bases, leaving 16 bases between the germline ends. The CDR3 length is 16 residues. CDR3 nucleotides: TGTGCCAGCAGCTTGGTGAGCCTTTTAGGAGGCACTGAAGCTTTCTTT. This gives the protein CASSLVSLLGGTEAFF.

This rearrangement joins TRBV9 to TRBJ2-1, with D perhaps TRBD1 (6 bases). V lost 2 bases to trimming and J lost 7 bases, with 13 bases between them. The germline gives CDR1 SGDLS, CDR2 YYNGEE. CDR3 length: 14 amino acids. The CDR3 spells CASSVPHRANEQFF. The CDR3 DNA sequence: TGTGCCAGCAGCGTCCCCCACAGGGCTAATGAGCAGTTCTTC. Full variable domain (remainder filled in from reference TRBV9 and TRBJ2-1): DSGVTQTPKHLITATGQRVTLRCSPRSGDLSVYWYQQSLDQGLQFLIQYYNGEERAKGNILERFSAQQFPDLHSELNLSSLELGDSALYFCASSVPHRANEQFFGPGTRLTVL.

The chain employs TRBV18 and TRBJ2-2; D ambiguous. Germline-derived CDR1 and CDR2 are KGHSH and LQKENI. CDR3 size: 16 residues. Trimming pared 5 bases from V and 1 base from J, leaving 14 bases between. Written as DNA, the CDR3 is TGTGCCAGCTCAGCCACGGTATTTGGGAACACCGGGGAGCTGTTTTTT. It specifies CASSATVFGNTGELFF.

For this clone: This CDR3 is also generated by other DNA sequences in the sample. J is TRBJ2-2 and V is TRBV29-1; D gene ambiguous. The V gene lost 4 bases and the J gene lost 0 bases, with 3 bases spanning the gap. Germline assignment: CDR1 SQVTM and CDR2 ANQGSEA. The CDR3 consists of 12 residues. CDR3 in DNA: TGCAGCGTTGTCCCGAACACCGGGGAGCTGTTTTTT. Amino acids: CSVVPNTGELFF.

The CDR3 sequence is CAISESLQGAPYNEQFF. The CDR3 DNA reads TGTGCCATCAGTGAGTCCTTACAGGGGGCCCCCTACAATGAGCAGTTCTTC. The chain recombines TRBV10-3 with TRBJ2-1; TRBD1 agrees at 9 bases. The CDR3 runs to 17 residues. The V and J ends lost 0 bases and 2 bases, in that order; junction bases with no gene match: 5. The germline V gene has CDR1 ENHRY and CDR2 SYGVKD.

The genes are TRBV19 and TRBJ2-7, with 8 bases identical to TRBD1. This CDR3 is 14 amino acids long. Looked up from germline, CDR1 is LNHDA and CDR2 is SQIVND (reference sequence). V shed 1 base and J 3 bases; nucleotides not matched to a gene: 2. The CDR3, as DNA: TGTGCCAGTAGTATAGGACAGGGGAACTACGAGCAGTACTTC. This translates into CASSIGQGNYEQYF.

The chain carries TRBV7-3 and TRBJ2-7; TRBD2 agrees at 7 bases. Per germline, CDR1 SGHTA and CDR2 FQGTGA. This CDR3 contains 15 residues. The ends lost 0 bases at V and 2 bases at J; junction bases unmatched: 4. CDR3 bases: TGTGCCAGCAGCTTAACTAGCGGGCTTCCCTACGAGCAGTACTTC. Protein sequence: CASSLTSGLPYEQYF.

CDR3 loop: CASSLRQGSVGNQPQHF. CDR3 DNA: TGTGCCAGCAGCTTACGACAGGGGTCTGTAGGCAATCAGCCCCAGCATTTT. The J gene is TRBJ1-5, the V gene TRBV13; 8 bases are a match to TRBD1. Germline assignment: CDR1 PRHDT and CDR2 FYEKMQ (reference sequence). The length of the CDR3 is 17 residues. Trimming at V came to 2 bases and at J to 2 bases, leaving 8 bases not matched to a gene.

This rearrangement joins TRBV9 to TRBJ2-3; 12 bases are a match to TRBD2. The CDR3 runs 17 residues. With 4 bases clipped from V and 5 bases from J, the junction kept 11 bases outside the gene matches. The V gene's germline CDR1 is SGDLS and CDR2 YYNGEE. The CDR3 DNA is TGTGCCAGCAGCCCCTCGGGCTCGGGACTAGCGGGAGATACGCAGTATTTT. Protein: CASSPSGSGLAGDTQYF.

The chain uses TRBV15 and TRBJ2-5; D is ambiguous. The CDR3 extends over 16 amino acids. The ends were cut back, 0 bases at V and 4 bases at J, with 15 bases in the middle. Germline V gene sequence: CDR1 LNHNV, CDR2 YYDKDF (reference sequence). The CDR3 sequence: CATSRDWGYLGETQYF. The CDR3 DNA is TGTGCCACCAGCAGAGATTGGGGTTACCTCGGAGAGACCCAGTACTTC.

The chain is built from TRBV19 and TRBJ2-3, with 7 bases matching TRBD1. CDR1 and CDR2 (germline): LNHDA, SQIVND (reference sequence). The CDR3 extends over 14 amino acids. V was clipped by 9 bases and J by 6 bases; unmatched bases: 12. CDR3 bases: TGTGCCAGCACCGGGACAGTGAGGATGGATACGCAGTATTTT. It specifies CASTGTVRMDTQYF.

This clone appeared a few times. Other DNA sequences in the sample encode the same CDR3. The genes are TRBV5-1 and TRBJ1-1; the D gene is possibly TRBD1 (5 bases). Germline values: CDR1 SGHRS, CDR2 YFSETQ. The CDR3 runs 14 residues. V was shortened by 4 bases and J by 0 bases, with 10 bases between the two germline ends. The CDR3 protein is CASSAGRLNTEAFF. CDR3 DNA: TGCGCCAGCAGCGCGGGACGGCTGAACACTGAAGCTTTCTTT.

The V gene is TRBV15, the J gene TRBJ2-7, with 8 nucleotides matching TRBD1. V shed 0 bases, J shed 7 bases, and the junction held 11 bases outside the gene matches. Germline-derived CDR1 and CDR2 are LNHNV and YYDKDF (reference sequence). The CDR3 length is 16 residues. The CDR3 bases are TGTGCCACCAGCAGAGAGACAGGGGTTACCTCTGGGGAGCAGTACTTC. This gives the protein CATSRETGVTSGEQYF. The full variable domain, rest sourced from reference TRBV15 and TRBJ2-7, is DAMVIQNPRYQVTQFGKPVTLSCSQTLNHNVMYWYQQKSSQAPKLLFHYYDKDFNNEADTPDNFQSRRPNTSFCFLDIRSPGLGDTAMYLCATSRETGVTSGEQYFGPGTRLTVT.

As regards this clone: Other DNA sequences within the sample encode an identical CDR3. The V call is TRBV27, the J call TRBJ2-7; TRBD2 agrees at 7 bases. CDR1 and CDR2 from the germline V gene are MNHEY and SMNVEV (reference sequence). This CDR3 region has 12 residues. V shed 5 bases, J shed 6 bases, and the junction held 4 bases outside the gene matches. The CDR3 bases are TGTGCCAGCAGTCAGCGGGGTGGCGAGCAGTACTTC. Residues: CASSQRGGEQYF.

The rearrangement joins TRBV28 to TRBJ1-5; a possible D gene is TRBD1 (5 bases). The CDR3 covers 14 residues. Trimming pared 2 bases from V and 5 bases from J, leaving 10 bases between. In germline, CDR1 is MDHEN, CDR2 SYDVKM. CDR3 DNA sequence: TGTGCCAGCAGTTTACCCAGGGCCCATCAGCCCCAGCATTTT. Encoded protein: CASSLPRAHQPQHF.

This clone was detected once. The chain links TRBV5-6 to TRBJ1-1; D unresolved. Germline V gene sequence: CDR1 SGHDT, CDR2 YYEEEE. The CDR3 totals 13 residues. V lost 1 base and J lost 2, with 6 bases in between. This CDR3 is CASSLLYNTEAFF. CDR3 coding DNA: TGTGCCAGCAGCTTGTTATATAACACTGAAGCTTTCTTT. The whole variable domain, remainder taken from reference TRBV5-6 and TRBJ1-1, is DAGVTQSPTHLIKTRGQQVTLRCSPKSGHDTVSWYQQALGQGPQFIFQYYEEEERQRGNFPDRFSGHQFPNYSSELNVNALLLGDSALYLCASSLLYNTEAFFGQGTRLTVV.